Described below is a single T cell receptor (beta chain) sequence and its context. Its antigen is unknown. Sampling of alopecia areata patients yielded lesional scalp punch biopsies as well as peripheral blood. Once RNA had been extracted, it was reverse transcribed into cDNA to act as the sequencing template. Method: immunoSEQ multiplex PCR; TCRdb's copy keeps in-frame clones and lacks some. The data show 150,000 to 200,000 clones, with over 50% seen just once and roughly 14% held by the top ten. The sample originates from a study of CD8+ T cells in alopecia areata. Turning to the study itself: The drug, oral tofacitinib, was given to treated patients at 5 to 10 mg twice daily. The tofacitinib course ran for 6 to 18 months and was followed by 6 months off drug.

From germline, CDR1 is SEHNR and CDR2 FQNEAQ (reference sequence). V gave up 5 bases and J gave up 2 bases; unmatched junction bases: 4. This CDR3 has 14 residues. Findings and limits, study-wide: Lesional scalp exceeded normal scalp in clonality, especially in alopecia totalis/universalis.

The chain links TRBV7-9 to TRBJ1-1, with 8 bases identical to TRBD1. The sample was CD4+ T cells sorted from blood, taken at week 0. The TCR was taken from a human donor with alopecia areata. In DNA form, the CDR3 reads TGTGCCAGCAGCAAGGGACAGGATAACACTGAAGCTTTCTTT. It is translated as CASSKGQDNTEAFF.